This is a list of T cell receptor beta chains from one sample in a study of shared clonotypes between healthy human individuals. Generated by immunoSEQ multiplex PCR, the TCRdb table keeps only in-frame clones and is missing some. The sample has about 2.1 million clones, just under 95% seen once. Sample: naive CD8+ T cells from PBMCs. The source is a man in his late teens or twenties in good health. Some clones in this sample may be carry-over from other donors' samples. Each CDR3 is given with its conserved first and last residue. Fields, in order: D gene, V gene, J gene, clone size, CDR3 protein, CDR3 DNA. A D gene is named only where the DNA matches it firmly. Clone size, where shown, is once, few, many, or a class for clones that have expanded.

D: NA
V: TRBV6-5
J: TRBJ2-3
size: once
CDR3: CASSYSTSRTDTQYF
DNA: TGTGCCAGCAGTTATTCCACATCCCGCACAGATACGCAGTATTTT

D: NA
V: TRBV27
J: TRBJ2-7
size: NA
CDR3: CASSLVTDHEQYF
DNA: TGTGCCAGCAGTTTGGTTACCGACCACGAGCAGTACTTC

D: TRBD1
V: TRBV4-2
J: TRBJ2-7
size: NA
CDR3: CASSHTQGAYEQYF
DNA: TGTGCCAGCAGCCACACCCAGGGGGCCTACGAGCAGTACTTC

D: NA
V: TRBV5-1
J: TRBJ2-1
size: NA
CDR3: CASSLMALGPYNEQFF
DNA: TGCGCCAGCAGCTTAATGGCCCTGGGACCCTACAATGAGCAGTTCTTC

D: TRBD1
V: TRBV7-9
J: TRBJ2-1
size: NA
CDR3: CASSLVKGAGEQFF
DNA: TGTGCCAGCAGCTTAGTTAAGGGGGCAGGTGAGCAGTTCTTC

D: NA
V: TRBV27
J: TRBJ2-3
size: NA
CDR3: CASSLRSVGTDTQYF
DNA: TGTGCCAGCAGTTTACGATCTGTCGGTACAGATACGCAGTATTTT

D: NA
V: TRBV27
J: TRBJ2-1
size: NA
CDR3: CASSLGLYNEQFF
DNA: TGTGCCAGCAGTCTAGGACTGTACAATGAGCAGTTCTTC

D: NA
V: TRBV27
J: TRBJ2-1
size: NA
CDR3: CASSFGGVNEQFF
DNA: TGTGCCAGCAGTTTCGGAGGGGTCAATGAGCAGTTCTTC

D: NA
V: TRBV7-9
J: TRBJ1-4
size: few
CDR3: CASSVGTTPKNEKLFF
DNA: TGTGCCAGCAGCGTAGGGACAACACCTAAAAATGAAAAACTGTTTTTT

D: TRBD1
V: TRBV27
J: TRBJ1-2
size: NA
CDR3: CASSPSGTGGVRWYGYTF
DNA: TGTGCCAGCAGTCCGAGTGGAACAGGGGGCGTACGATGGTATGGCTACACCTTC

D: NA
V: TRBV18
J: TRBJ2-7
size: NA
CDR3: CASSPPGDSYEQYF
DNA: TGTGCCAGCTCACCACCAGGGGATTCCTACGAGCAGTACTTC